This is a list of T cell receptor beta chains from one sample in a study of T cells in localized non-small cell lung cancer. Here immunoSEQ multiplex PCR was the method, and the copy in TCRdb shows in-frame clones only, minus some. This table has over 40,000 clones, about nine tenths appearing once. The sample was peripheral blood, taken before any cancer treatment. Receptors originate from a female donor at least 60 years old with stage I squamous cell lung carcinoma. Both conserved end residues are trimmed from each CDR3. The order of the fields is V gene, clone size, J gene, CDR3 length, CDR3 protein. Only some rows state a clone size, as once, few, many or a class for expanded clones.

TRBV6-5	NA	TRBJ2-7	10	ASSWRGGEQY
TRBV7-3	NA	TRBJ2-3	16	ASSLQGGLAESTDTQY
TRBV5-1	once	TRBJ2-7	12	ASSLGTGVYEQY
TRBV6-6	NA	TRBJ2-7	12	ASSYARTRVEQY
TRBV11-2	NA	TRBJ2-7	12	ASSPNQEREGQY
TRBV18	NA	TRBJ2-7	13	ASSPTRTGSYEQY
TRBV19	NA	TRBJ2-3	13	ASSPSSGSTDTQY
TRBV6-1	NA	TRBJ2-3	9	ASSWTDTQY
TRBV15	NA	TRBJ2-2	16	ATSRGSGRAGNTGELF
TRBV7-7	NA	TRBJ2-2	13	ASSNRGQATGELF
TRBV7-8	NA	TRBJ1-2	13	ASSLNRVGNYGYT
TRBV28	NA	TRBJ2-1	12	ATRSGQFYNEQF
TRBV1	NA	TRBJ2-2	13	TSISGARETGELF
TRBV6-6	once	TRBJ2-7	10	ASSKQGYGQY
TRBV4-1	NA	TRBJ1-5	13	ASSQVPGAGQPQH
TRBV6-6	NA	TRBJ2-7	9	ASSRQDEQY
TRBV5-1	few	TRBJ1-3	14	ASSPLAGLAGNTIY
TRBV29-1	NA	TRBJ2-3	14	SVEDGNRGSTDTQY
TRBV18	NA	TRBJ1-4	16	ASSPRTGGLTTNEKLF
TRBV19	NA	TRBJ2-5	11	ASSTAQGETQY
TRBV27	NA	TRBJ2-6	15	ASSLGTGRSGANVLT
TRBV4-3	NA	TRBJ2-7	11	ASSRGQGYEQY
TRBV30	NA	TRBJ1-1	10	AWAQGMAEAF
TRBV10-1	few	TRBJ1-2	11	ASSVLGGCGYT
TRBV7-9	few	TRBJ2-7	14	ASTLTSGRRTYEQY
TRBV6-1	NA	TRBJ2-7	14	ASSEPGLAGTYEQY
TRBV7-6	once	TRBJ2-7	13	ASSSSSPGSYEQY
TRBV5-4	NA	TRBJ1-1	14	ASSHERAGGRREAF
TRBV11-3	once	TRBJ2-7	11	ASSSGLSHEQY
TRBV6-5	NA	TRBJ1-4	12	ASSRSGMLEKLF
TRBV2	NA	TRBJ1-5	12	ASTVDRVNQPQH
TRBV6-5	NA	TRBJ2-5	10	ASSRSGETQY
TRBV29-1	NA	TRBJ2-7	12	SVGQGVGSYEQY
TRBV5-1	once	TRBJ2-5	9	ASSFQETQY